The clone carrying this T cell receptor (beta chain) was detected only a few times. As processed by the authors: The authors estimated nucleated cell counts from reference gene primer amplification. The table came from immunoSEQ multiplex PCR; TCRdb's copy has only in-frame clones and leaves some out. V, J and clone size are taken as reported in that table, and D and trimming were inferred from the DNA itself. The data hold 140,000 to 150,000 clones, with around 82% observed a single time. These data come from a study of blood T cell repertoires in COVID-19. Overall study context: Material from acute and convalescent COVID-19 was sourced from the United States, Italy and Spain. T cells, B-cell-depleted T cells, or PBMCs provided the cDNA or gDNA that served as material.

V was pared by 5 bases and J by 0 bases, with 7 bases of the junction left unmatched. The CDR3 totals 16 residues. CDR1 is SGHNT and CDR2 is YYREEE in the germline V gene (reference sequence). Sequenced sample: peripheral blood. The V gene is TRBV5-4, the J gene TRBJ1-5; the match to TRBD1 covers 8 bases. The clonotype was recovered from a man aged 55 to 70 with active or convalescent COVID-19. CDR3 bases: TGTGCCAGCAGACCGGACAGGGAAAATAGCAATCAGCCCCAGCATTTT. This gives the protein CASRPDRENSNQPQHF.